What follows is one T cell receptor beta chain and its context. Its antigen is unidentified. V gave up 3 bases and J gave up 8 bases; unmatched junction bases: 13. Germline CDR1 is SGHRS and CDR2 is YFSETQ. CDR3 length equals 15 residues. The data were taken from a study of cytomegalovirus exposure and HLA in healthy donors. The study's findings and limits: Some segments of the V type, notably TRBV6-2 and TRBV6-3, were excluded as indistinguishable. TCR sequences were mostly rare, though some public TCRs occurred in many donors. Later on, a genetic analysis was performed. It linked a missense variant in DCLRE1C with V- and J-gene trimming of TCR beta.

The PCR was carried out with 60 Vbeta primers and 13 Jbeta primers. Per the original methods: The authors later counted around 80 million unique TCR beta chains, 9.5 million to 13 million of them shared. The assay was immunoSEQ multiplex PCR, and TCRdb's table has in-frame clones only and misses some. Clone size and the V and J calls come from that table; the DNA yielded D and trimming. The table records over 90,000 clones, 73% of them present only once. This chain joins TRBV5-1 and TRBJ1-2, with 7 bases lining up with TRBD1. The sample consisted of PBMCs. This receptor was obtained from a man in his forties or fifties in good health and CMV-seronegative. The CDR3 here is CASSSGLNLQGGYTF. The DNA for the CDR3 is TGCGCCAGCAGCTCCGGCTTAAATCTACAGGGGGGCTACACCTTC.